A single sample gave rise to the 10 T cell receptor beta chains below, sequenced in a study of Graves' ophthalmopathy and Graves' hyperthyroidism. Scientists amplified the TCR beta CDR3 regions from RNA transcripts. First-round RT-PCR used HTBI primers; second-round multiplex PCR followed. TCRdb redid the calling of the multiplex PCR reads with MiXCR, one entry per CDR3 protein. This table holds about 640,000 distinct CDR3 sequences, roughly two fifths found once. The sample was peripheral blood. These receptors originate from an adult man with Graves' ophthalmopathy.

As for this clonotype: The CDR3 end shows no conserved phenylalanine or tryptophan, and so a read error is likely. CDR3 sequence (DNA): TGTGCCAGCAGCCGACAGGGGCCGACATACGAGCAGTACTGC. It yields the protein CASSRQGPTYEQYC. The chain employs TRBV12-3 or TRBV12-4 and TRBJ2-7; 8 positions agree with TRBD1. V lost 6 bases to trimming and J lost 4 bases; unmatched junction nucleotides: 8. This CDR3 contains 14 residues.

This clonotype was counted ten times or more. The rearrangement joins TRBV6-5 to TRBJ1-1, with D unclear. CDR1 is MNHEY and CDR2 is SVGAGI in the germline V gene. Trimming left V 3 bases short and J 3 bases short, with 8 bases between. The CDR3 length is 13 residues. The CDR3 is CASSYWTHTEAFF. CDR3 DNA: TGTGCCAGCAGTTATTGGACGCACACTGAAGCTTTCTTT.

This clonotype showed up many times. In DNA form, the CDR3 reads TGTGCCAGCAGCGACTCGGGAGCGGAAGAGACCCAGTACTTC. Its translation is CASSDSGAEETQYF. This chain uses TRBV9 with TRBJ2-5, with D possibly TRBD2 on 6 matching bases. Trimming left V 3 bases short and J 3 bases short, with 12 bases between. The CDR3 runs to 14 residues. Germline values: CDR1 SGDLS, CDR2 YYNGEE.

This chain links TRBV7-2 with TRBJ1-3; no clear D. V lost 1 base, J lost 0 bases, and 10 bases lay in between. The CDR3 consists of 16 residues. Per the germline V gene, CDR1 is SGHTA and CDR2 is FQGNSA. The CDR3 DNA reads as TGTGCCAGCAGCTTAGATGCCCCGATCTCTGGAAACACCATATATTTT. Translation: CASSLDAPISGNTIYF.

CDR3 nucleotide sequence: TGTGCCAGCAGTTACCCGCCAGGGACTACCTACGAGCAGTACTTC. This translates into CASSYPPGTTYEQYF. This sequence joins TRBV6-6 and TRBJ2-7, with TRBD2 matching over 7 bases. This CDR3 has 15 amino acids. The germline CDR1 and CDR2 sequences are MNHNY and SVGAGI (reference sequence). V dropped 2 bases and J dropped 2; count of bases not matched to a gene: 6.

Concerning this clonotype itself: Mismatch with germline at one junction end may stem from a read error. The gene calls are TRBV10-3 and TRBJ1-1, with D unclear. The CDR3 runs 15 residues. The germline V gene has CDR1 ENHRY and CDR2 SYGVKD. CDR3 amino acids: CASSEVTRPNTEAFF. CDR3 nucleotides: TGTGCCAGCAGTGAAGTGACAAGGCCGAACACTGAAGCTTTCTTT.

Comment on this clonotype: Given a much more abundant clone one base away, this may be a read error. The chain carries TRBV19 and TRBJ1-2; 8 positions match TRBD1. Germline V lookup: CDR1 LNHDA, CDR2 SQIVND (reference sequence). There are 14 residues in the CDR3. The DNA for the CDR3 is TGTGCCAGTAGTACGGACAGGGTACGCTATGGCCACACCTTC. Translation gives CASSTDRVRYGHTF. Based on the CDR3 plus reference TRBV19 and TRBJ1-2, the full variable domain is DGGITQSPKYLFRKEGQNVTLSCEQNLNHDAMYWYRQDPGQGLRLIYYSQIVNDFQKGDIAEGYSVSREKKESFPLTVTSAQKNPTAFYLCASSTDRVRYGHTFGSGTRLTVV.

The genes are TRBV13 and TRBJ2-2, with D possibly TRBD1 on 6 matching bases. This CDR3 contains 15 residues. Germline loops: CDR1 PRHDT, CDR2 FYEKMQ (reference sequence). Trimming cost V 5 bases and J 1 base, with 11 bases left between them. The CDR3 nucleotides read TGTGCCAGCAGCGAGACAGGCCAGAACACCGGGGAGCTGTTTTTT. Translation: CASSETGQNTGELFF.

This clonotype appeared many times. The chain combines TRBV9 with TRBJ1-2; perhaps TRBD1 as D (5 bases). This CDR3 has 14 residues. Trimming took off 5 bases at V and 7 bases at J, with 18 bases between the two ends. Germline loops: CDR1 SGDLS, CDR2 YYNGEE. The CDR3 DNA sequence: TGTGCCAGCAGAGACAGCATGGGGGTTTTTGGCTACACCTTC. It yields the protein CASRDSMGVFGYTF.

The chain employs TRBV12-3 or TRBV12-4 and TRBJ1-3; maybe TRBD1 (6 bases). V lost 8 bases and J 0 bases, leaving 20 bases between the germline ends. The CDR3 sequence is 17 residues long. CDR3 DNA: TGTGCCAGCTCACCCGTGGACAGATTATCCTCTGGAAACACCATATATTTT. This sequence encodes CASSPVDRLSSGNTIYF.